The T cell receptor beta chain described here comes from a study of shared clonotypes between healthy human individuals. In this sample, this clone turned up once. Germline CDR1 SGHVS, CDR2 FQNEAQ. The CDR3 covers 10 residues. The V end was cut by 9 bases, the J end by 10 bases, with 12 bases between. Sequenced by immunoSEQ multiplex PCR; TCRdb stores in-frame clones only, minus some. The sample holds 600,000 to 750,000 clones; around 72% are singletons and the top ten take roughly 1.8%. The sample was memory CD4+ T cells sorted from blood. Specified subset: CD45RA-negative fraction. The rearrangement uses TRBV7-8 and TRBJ1-1; no clear D gene. This clonotype was sampled from a woman under 40 in good health. This CDR3 is CARGPVGAFF. In DNA, the CDR3 is TGTGCCAGGGGCCCCGTGGGAGCTTTCTTT.